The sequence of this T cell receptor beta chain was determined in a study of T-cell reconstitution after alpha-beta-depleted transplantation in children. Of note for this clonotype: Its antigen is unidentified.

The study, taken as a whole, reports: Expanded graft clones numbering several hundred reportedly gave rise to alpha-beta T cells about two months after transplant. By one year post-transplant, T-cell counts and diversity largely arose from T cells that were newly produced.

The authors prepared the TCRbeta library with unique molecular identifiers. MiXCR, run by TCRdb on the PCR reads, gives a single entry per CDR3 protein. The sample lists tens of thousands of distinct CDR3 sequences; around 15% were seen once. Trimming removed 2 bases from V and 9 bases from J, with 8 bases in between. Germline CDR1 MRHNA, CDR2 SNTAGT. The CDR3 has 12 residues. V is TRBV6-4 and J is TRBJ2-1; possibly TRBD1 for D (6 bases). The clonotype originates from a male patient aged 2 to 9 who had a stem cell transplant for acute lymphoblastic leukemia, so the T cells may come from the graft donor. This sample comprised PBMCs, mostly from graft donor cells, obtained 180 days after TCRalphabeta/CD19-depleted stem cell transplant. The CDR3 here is CASSDRGSEQFF. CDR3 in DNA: TGTGCCAGCAGTGACAGGGGGAGTGAGCAGTTCTTC.